This record looks at one T cell receptor (beta chain) sequence and its context. These data originate in a study of siplizumab effects on memory and regulatory T cells. Method: immunoSEQ multiplex PCR; TCRdb's copy keeps in-frame clones and lacks some. Here the sample spans fewer than 100,000 clones, around 94% being singletons. Trimming took off 4 bases at V and 3 bases at J, with 19 bases between the two ends. The CDR3 contains 15 residues. Germline CDR1 SQVTM, CDR2 ANQGSEA. Sequencing input: non-Treg CD4+ T cells sorted from blood. This receptor was taken from a human donor in good health. The genes are TRBV29-1 and TRBJ2-7; possible D gene TRBD2, 7 bases. The CDR3 here is CSVALPGGQSYEQYF. CDR3 DNA sequence: TGCAGCGTTGCCCTGCCGGGGGGCCAAAGCTACGAGCAGTACTTC.